The source of this T cell receptor (beta chain) is a study of shared clonotypes between healthy human individuals. Whole-study context: Serving as donors were two women and three men, whose ages spanned 18 to 49. CD4 naive and memory got three plates each, CD8 naive two, CD8 memory one. Findings of the study overall: Among the subsets, naive ones generally showed larger estimated richness than memory ones.

Those who donated were healthy HIV-negative adults, with no recent acute infections or vaccinations reported. CDR3 length: 15 amino acids. The germline CDR1 and CDR2 sequences are KGHSH and LQKENI. The V and J ends lost 3 bases and 6 bases respectively, with 18 bases between them. This table comes from immunoSEQ multiplex PCR, and its TCRdb copy is limited to in-frame clones, with some not included. Here the sample spans over 400,000 clones, around 95% being singletons. This clone was recorded once. Its cognate antigen is unknown. The chain uses TRBV18 and TRBJ2-7; possibly TRBD2 for D (6 bases). The sequencing sample was made of naive CD4+ T cells sorted from blood. Subset indicated: CD45RA+ positively selected. This clonotype was obtained from a woman aged 25 to 45 in good health. DNA for the CDR3: TGTGCCAGCTCACCCCCTAGTTCGGGACTCGGCGAGCAGTACTTC. This codes for CASSPPSSGLGEQYF.